The 3 T cell receptor beta chains listed next were all sequenced from one sample in a study of PD-L1 blockade in urothelial cancer. Profiling relied on immunoSEQ multiplex PCR, and the TCRdb table lists in-frame clones only, not all of them. The sample lists tens of thousands of clones; around 87% were seen once. The material sequenced was PBMCs, taken around atezolizumab (anti-PD-L1) treatment. The receptor set was obtained from a man aged 50 to 59 with urothelial cancer.

The gene calls are TRBV27 and TRBJ1-1, with D perhaps matching TRBD1 (5 bases). The V end was cut by 2 bases, the J end by 4 bases, with 11 bases between. Germline CDR1 and CDR2: MNHEY and SMNVEV (reference sequence). The CDR3 spans 14 residues. As DNA, the CDR3 is TGTGCCAGCAGTTTAGGGGCACTGAGCACTGAAGCTTTCTTT. Protein: CASSLGALSTEAFF.

This chain links TRBV9 with TRBJ2-1; 10 nucleotides align to TRBD2. This CDR3 is built from 13 residues. After removal of 7 bases from V and 6 bases from J, the junction contained 4 bases not matched to a gene. Looked up from germline, CDR1 is SGDLS and CDR2 is YYNGEE. The chain's CDR3 is CASGLADPNEQFF. The CDR3 DNA is TGTGCCAGCGGACTAGCGGACCCCAATGAGCAGTTCTTC.

This clone was counted between two and nine times. The chain uses TRBV13 and TRBJ1-5, with 9 bases matching TRBD1. Trimming took 5 bases from V and 2 from J; bases not matched to a gene: 7. The CDR3 totals 16 residues. Germline V lookup: CDR1 PRHDT, CDR2 FYEKMQ (reference sequence). The CDR3 sequence is CASSQGTGNGNQPQHF. CDR3 nucleotides: TGTGCCAGCAGCCAAGGGACAGGGAATGGCAATCAGCCCCAGCATTTT.